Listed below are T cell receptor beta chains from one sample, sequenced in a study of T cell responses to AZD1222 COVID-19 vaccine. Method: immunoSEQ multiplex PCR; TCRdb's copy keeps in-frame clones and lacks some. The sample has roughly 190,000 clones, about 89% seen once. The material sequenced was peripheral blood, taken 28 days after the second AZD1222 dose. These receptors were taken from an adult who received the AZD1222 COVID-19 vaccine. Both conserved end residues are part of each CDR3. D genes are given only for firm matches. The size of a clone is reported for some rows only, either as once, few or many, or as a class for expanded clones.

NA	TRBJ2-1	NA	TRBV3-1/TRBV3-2	CASSSRQVTYNEQFF	TGTGCCAGCAGCTCCAGACAGGTTACCTACAATGAGCAGTTCTTC
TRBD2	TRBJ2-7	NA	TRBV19	CASSMASGRLYEQYF	TGTGCCAGTAGTATGGCTAGCGGGAGGCTCTACGAGCAGTACTTC
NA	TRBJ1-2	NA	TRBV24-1	CATSDLGRSNYGYTF	TGTGCCACCAGTGATTTGGGCAGGTCGAACTATGGCTACACCTTC
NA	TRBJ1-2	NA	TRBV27	CASSLRGVGPNGYTF	TGTGCCAGCAGTTTAAGGGGGGTCGGCCCGAATGGCTACACCTTC
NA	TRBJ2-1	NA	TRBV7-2	CASSSGQSYNEQFF	TGTGCCAGCAGCTCCGGACAGTCCTACAATGAGCAGTTCTTC
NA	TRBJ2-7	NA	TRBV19	CASSSSPRGIYEQYF	TGTGCCAGTAGCAGCTCCCCCCGGGGAATCTACGAGCAGTACTTC
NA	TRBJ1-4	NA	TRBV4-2	CASSHYGQWEKLFF	TGTGCCAGCAGCCATTACGGACAGTGGGAAAAACTGTTTTTT
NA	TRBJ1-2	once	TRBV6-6	CASSSAGRADGYTF	TGTGCCAGCAGCTCCGCTGGAAGGGCAGATGGCTACACCTTC
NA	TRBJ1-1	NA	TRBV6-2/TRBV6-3	CASSYDDRNTEAFF	TGTGCCAGCAGTTACGACGATAGGAACACTGAAGCTTTCTTT
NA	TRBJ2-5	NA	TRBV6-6	CASSPQGRGTETQYF	TGTGCCAGCAGTCCCCAGGGAAGGGGAACAGAGACCCAGTACTTC
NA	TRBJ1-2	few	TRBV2	CASSEGTSNYGYTF	TGTGCCAGCAGTGAAGGGACATCTAACTATGGCTACACCTTC
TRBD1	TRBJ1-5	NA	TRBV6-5	CASNGQGRINQPQHF	TGTGCCAGCAATGGACAGGGACGGATCAATCAGCCCCAGCATTTT
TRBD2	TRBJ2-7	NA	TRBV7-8	CASSLVSSGVSSYEQYF	TGTGCCAGCAGCTTAGTCTCTAGCGGGGTGAGCTCCTACGAGCAGTACTTC
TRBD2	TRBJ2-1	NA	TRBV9	CASSVGGRGTYNEQFF	TGTGCCAGCAGCGTAGGCGGGAGGGGAACCTACAATGAGCAGTTCTTC
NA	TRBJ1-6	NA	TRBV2	CACRFWGADSPLHF	TGTGCCTGCCGCTTTTGGGGGGCAGATTCACCCCTCCACTTT
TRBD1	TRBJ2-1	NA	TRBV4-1	CASSRDIRGRNEQFF	TGCGCCAGCAGCCGAGACATCAGGGGGCGAAATGAGCAGTTCTTC
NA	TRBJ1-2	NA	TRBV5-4	CASSLTWAGGYTF	TGTGCCAGCAGCCTCACCTGGGCTGGTGGCTACACCTTC
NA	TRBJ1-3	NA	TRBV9	CASSVTWGQGRHTIYF	TGTGCCAGCAGCGTAACTTGGGGGCAGGGGAGGCACACCATATATTTT
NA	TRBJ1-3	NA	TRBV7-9	CASSLVQISGNTIYF	TGTGCCAGCAGCTTAGTACAGATCTCTGGAAACACCATATATTTT
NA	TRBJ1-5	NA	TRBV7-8	CASSRGQWGNQPQHF	TGTGCCAGCAGCCGAGGACAATGGGGCAATCAGCCCCAGCATTTT
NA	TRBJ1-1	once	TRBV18	CASSPMDSQSVNTEAFF	TGTGCCAGCTCACCAATGGACAGTCAGTCCGTGAACACTGAAGCTTTCTTT
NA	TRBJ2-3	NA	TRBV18	CASSQGGFTDTQYF	TGTGCCAGCTCACAGGGGGGTTTTACGGATACGCAGTATTTT
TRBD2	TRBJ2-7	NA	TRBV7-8	CASSRLASNYEQYF	TGTGCCAGCAGCCGACTAGCGAGCAACTACGAGCAGTACTTC
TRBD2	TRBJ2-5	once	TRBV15	CATSRSAGLASQETQYF	TGTGCCACCAGCAGGTCAGCGGGACTAGCCTCCCAAGAGACCCAGTACTTC
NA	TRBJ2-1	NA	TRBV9	CASSAHSRPNEQFF	TGTGCCAGCAGCGCCCACTCTAGACCCAATGAGCAGTTCTTC